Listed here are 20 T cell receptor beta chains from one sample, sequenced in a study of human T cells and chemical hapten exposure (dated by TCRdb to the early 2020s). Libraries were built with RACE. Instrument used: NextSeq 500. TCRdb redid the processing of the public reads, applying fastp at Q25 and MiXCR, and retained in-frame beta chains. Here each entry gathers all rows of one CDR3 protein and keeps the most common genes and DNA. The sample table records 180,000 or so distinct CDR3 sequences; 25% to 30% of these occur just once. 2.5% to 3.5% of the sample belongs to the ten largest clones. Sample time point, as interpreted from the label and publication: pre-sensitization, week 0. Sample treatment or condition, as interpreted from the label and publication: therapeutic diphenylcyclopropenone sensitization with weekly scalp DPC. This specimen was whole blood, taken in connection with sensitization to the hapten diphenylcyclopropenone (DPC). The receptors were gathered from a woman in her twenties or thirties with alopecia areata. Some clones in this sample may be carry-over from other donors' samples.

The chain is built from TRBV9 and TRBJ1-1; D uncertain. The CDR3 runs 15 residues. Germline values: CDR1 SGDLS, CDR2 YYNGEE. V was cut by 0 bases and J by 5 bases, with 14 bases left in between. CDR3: CASSVVDSTGTEAFF. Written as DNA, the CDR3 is TGTGCCAGCAGCGTAGTCGACTCTACGGGGACTGAAGCTTTCTTT.

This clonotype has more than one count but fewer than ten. Here the CDR3 DNA reads TGCAGCGTTGTCCGTACTAGCGACCTCACAGATACGCAGTATTTT. Amino acid sequence: CSVVRTSDLTDTQYF. The chain joins TRBV29-1 to TRBJ2-3, with 7 bases matching TRBD2. The CDR3 contains 15 residues. The germline CDR1 and CDR2 sequences are SQVTM and ANQGSEA. The V gene end was trimmed by 4 bases and the J gene end by 2 bases; junction bases not matched to a gene: 9.

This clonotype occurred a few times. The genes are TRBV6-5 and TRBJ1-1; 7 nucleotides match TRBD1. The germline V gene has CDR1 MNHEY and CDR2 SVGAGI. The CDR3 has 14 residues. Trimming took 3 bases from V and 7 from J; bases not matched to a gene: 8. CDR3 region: CASSYQRQGYEAFF. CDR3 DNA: TGTGCCAGCAGTTATCAGCGACAGGGTTATGAAGCTTTCTTT.

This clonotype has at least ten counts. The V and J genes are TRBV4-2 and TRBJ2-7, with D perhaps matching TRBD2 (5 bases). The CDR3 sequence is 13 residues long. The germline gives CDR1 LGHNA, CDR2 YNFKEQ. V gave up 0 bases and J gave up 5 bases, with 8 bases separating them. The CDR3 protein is CASSQDLGDEQYF. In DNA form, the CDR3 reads TGTGCCAGCAGCCAAGATCTCGGGGACGAGCAGTACTTC.

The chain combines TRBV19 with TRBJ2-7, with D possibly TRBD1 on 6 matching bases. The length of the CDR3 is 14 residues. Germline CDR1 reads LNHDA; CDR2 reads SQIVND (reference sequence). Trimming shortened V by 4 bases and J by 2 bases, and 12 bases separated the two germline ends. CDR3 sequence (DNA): TGTGCCAGTAGTAGAGGACAGCAGCCCTACGAGCAGTACTTC. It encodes CASSRGQQPYEQYF. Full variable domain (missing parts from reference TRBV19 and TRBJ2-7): DGGITQSPKYLFRKEGQNVTLSCEQNLNHDAMYWYRQDPGQGLRLIYYSQIVNDFQKGDIAEGYSVSREKKESFPLTVTSAQKNPTAFYLCASSRGQQPYEQYFGPGTRLTVT.

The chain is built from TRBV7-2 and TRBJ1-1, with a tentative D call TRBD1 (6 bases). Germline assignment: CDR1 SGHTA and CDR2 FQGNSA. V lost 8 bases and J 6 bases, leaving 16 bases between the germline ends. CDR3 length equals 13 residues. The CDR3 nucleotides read TGTGCCAGCTATAGAGGGGGGGGTGCTGAAGCTTTCTTT. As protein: CASYRGGGAEAFF. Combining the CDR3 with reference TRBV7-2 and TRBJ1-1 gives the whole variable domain GAGVSQSPSNKVTEKGKDVELRCDPISGHTALYWYRQSLGQGLEFLIYFQGNSAPDKSGLPSDRFSAERTGGSVSTLTIQRTQQEDSAVYLCASYRGGGAEAFFGQGTRLTVV.

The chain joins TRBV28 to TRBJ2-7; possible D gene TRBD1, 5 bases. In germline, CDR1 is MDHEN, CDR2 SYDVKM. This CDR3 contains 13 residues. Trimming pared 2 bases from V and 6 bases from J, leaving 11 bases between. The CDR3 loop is CASSLPRQSEQYF. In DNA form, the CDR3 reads TGTGCCAGCAGTTTACCCCGACAGTCCGAGCAGTACTTC.

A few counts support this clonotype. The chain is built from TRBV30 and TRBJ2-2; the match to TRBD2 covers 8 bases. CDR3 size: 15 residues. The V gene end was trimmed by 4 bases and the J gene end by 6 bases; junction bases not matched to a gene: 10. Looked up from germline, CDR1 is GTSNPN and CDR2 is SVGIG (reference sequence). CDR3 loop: CAWTPRGGRAGELFF. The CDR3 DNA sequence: TGTGCCTGGACCCCTCGGGGGGGTCGGGCCGGGGAGCTGTTTTTT.

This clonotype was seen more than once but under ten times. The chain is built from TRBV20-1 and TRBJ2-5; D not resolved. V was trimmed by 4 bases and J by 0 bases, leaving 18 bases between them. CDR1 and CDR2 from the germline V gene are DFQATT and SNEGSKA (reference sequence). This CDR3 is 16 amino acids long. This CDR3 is CSANTLGPPYQETQYF. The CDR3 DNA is TGCAGTGCTAATACCCTAGGACCGCCCTACCAAGAGACCCAGTACTTC.

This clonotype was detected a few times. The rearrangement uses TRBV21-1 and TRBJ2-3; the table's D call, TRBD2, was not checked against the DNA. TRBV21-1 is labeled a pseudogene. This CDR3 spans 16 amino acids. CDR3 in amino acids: CASSILAGPSTDTQYF. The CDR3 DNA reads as TGTGCCAGCAGCATTTTAGCGGGGCCTAGCACAGATACGCAGTATTTT.

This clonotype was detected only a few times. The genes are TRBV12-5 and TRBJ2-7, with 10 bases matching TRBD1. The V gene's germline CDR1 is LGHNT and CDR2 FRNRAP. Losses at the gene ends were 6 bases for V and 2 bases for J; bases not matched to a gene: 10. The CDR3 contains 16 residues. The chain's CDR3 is CASGPGGTGVPYEQYF. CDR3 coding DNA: TGTGCTAGTGGCCCTGGGGGGACAGGGGTGCCCTACGAGCAGTACTTC.

CDR3 residues: CASSLEDGEKLFF. The CDR3 DNA reads TGTGCCAGCAGTCTCGAGGACGGTGAAAAACTGTTTTTT. V gene TRBV12-3 or TRBV12-4 combines with J gene TRBJ1-4; D remains unclear. Trimming removed 5 bases at V and 7 bases at J, with 11 bases between. This CDR3 region has 13 residues.

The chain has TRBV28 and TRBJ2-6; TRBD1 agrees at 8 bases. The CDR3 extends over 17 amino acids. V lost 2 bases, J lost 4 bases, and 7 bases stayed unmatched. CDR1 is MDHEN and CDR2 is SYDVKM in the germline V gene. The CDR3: CASSLTATGVGANVLTF. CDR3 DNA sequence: TGTGCCAGCAGTTTAACTGCGACAGGGGTGGGGGCCAACGTCCTGACTTTC.

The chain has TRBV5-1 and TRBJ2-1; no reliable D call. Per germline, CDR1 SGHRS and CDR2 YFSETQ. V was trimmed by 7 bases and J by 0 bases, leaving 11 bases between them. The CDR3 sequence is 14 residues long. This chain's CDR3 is CASRDSDSYNEQFF. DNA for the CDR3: TGCGCCAGCCGAGACTCCGACTCCTACAATGAGCAGTTCTTC.

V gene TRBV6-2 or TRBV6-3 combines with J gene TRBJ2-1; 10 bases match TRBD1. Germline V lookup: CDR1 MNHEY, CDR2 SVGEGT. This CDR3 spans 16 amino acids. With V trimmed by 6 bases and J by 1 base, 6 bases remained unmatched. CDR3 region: CASRPDRGPSYNEQFF. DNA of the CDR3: TGTGCCAGCAGACCTGACAGGGGGCCTTCCTACAATGAGCAGTTCTTC.

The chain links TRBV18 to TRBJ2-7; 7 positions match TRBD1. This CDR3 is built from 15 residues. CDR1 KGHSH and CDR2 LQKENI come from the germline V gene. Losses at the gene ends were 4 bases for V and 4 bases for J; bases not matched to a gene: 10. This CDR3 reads CASSLRDPRGYEQYF. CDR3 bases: TGTGCCAGCTCACTCCGGGACCCCAGGGGGTACGAGCAGTACTTC.

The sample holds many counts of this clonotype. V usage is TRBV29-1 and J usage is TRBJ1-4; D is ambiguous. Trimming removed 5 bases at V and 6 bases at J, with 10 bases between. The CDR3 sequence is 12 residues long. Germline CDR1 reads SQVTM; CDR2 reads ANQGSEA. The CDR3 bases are TGCAGCGTTCGGGAGCGGGATGAAAAACTGTTTTTT. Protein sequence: CSVRERDEKLFF.

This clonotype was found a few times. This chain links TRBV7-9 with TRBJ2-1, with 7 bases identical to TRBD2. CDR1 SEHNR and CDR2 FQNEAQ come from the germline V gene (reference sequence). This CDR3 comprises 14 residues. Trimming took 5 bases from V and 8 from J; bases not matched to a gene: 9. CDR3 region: CASSRDGGFDEQFF. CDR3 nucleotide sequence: TGTGCCAGCAGCCGTGACGGGGGGTTCGATGAGCAGTTCTTC.

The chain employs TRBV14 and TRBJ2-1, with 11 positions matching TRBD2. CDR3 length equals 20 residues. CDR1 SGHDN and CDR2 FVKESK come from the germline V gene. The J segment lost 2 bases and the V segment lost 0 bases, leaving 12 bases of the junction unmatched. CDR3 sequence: CASSQDRGLAGGTPYNEQFF. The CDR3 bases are TGTGCCAGCAGCCAAGATAGGGGCCTAGCGGGAGGAACCCCCTACAATGAGCAGTTCTTC.

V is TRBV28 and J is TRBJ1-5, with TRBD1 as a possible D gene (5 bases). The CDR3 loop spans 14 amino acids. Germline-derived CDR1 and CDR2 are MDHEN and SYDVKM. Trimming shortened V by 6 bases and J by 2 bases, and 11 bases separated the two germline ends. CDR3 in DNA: TGTGCCAGCAGCCGCAGGGTCGGCAATCAGCCCCAGCATTTT. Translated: CASSRRVGNQPQHF.